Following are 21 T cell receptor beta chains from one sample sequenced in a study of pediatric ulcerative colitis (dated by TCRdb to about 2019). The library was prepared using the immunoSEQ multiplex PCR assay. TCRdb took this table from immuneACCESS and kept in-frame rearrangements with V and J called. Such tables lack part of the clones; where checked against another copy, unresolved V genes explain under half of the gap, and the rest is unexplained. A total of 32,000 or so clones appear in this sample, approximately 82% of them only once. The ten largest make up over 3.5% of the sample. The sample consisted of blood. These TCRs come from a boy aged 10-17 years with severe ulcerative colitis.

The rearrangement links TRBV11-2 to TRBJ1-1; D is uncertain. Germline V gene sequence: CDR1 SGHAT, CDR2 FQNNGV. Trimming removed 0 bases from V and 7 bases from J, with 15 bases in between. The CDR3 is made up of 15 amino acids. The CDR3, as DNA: TGTGCCAGCAGCTTAGATCGTATTGTAGGGATTGAAGCTTTCTTT. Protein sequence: CASSLDRIVGIEAFF.

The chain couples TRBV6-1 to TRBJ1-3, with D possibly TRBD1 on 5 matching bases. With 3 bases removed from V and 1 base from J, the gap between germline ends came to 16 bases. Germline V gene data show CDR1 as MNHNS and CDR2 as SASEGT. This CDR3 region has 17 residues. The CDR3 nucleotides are TGTGCCAGCAGTGACCTCGGCAGGGTCTCATCTGGAAACACCATATATTTT. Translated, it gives CASSDLGRVSSGNTIYF.

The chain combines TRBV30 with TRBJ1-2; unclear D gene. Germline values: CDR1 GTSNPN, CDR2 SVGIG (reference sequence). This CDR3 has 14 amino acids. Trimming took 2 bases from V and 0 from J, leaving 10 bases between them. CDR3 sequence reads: CAWSLGRANYGYTF. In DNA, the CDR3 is TGTGCCTGGAGTTTAGGGCGGGCTAACTATGGCTACACCTTC.

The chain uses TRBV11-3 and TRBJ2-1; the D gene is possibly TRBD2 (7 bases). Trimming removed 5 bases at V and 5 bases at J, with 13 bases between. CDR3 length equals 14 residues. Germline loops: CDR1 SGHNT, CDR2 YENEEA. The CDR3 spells CASSPGGLDNEQFF. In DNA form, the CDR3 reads TGTGCCAGCAGCCCCGGGGGGCTGGACAATGAGCAGTTCTTC.

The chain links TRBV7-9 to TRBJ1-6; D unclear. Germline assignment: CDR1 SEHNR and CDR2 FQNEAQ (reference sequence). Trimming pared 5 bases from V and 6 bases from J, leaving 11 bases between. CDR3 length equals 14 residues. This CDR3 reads CASSPVAVNSPLHF. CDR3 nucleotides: TGTGCCAGCAGCCCCGTGGCAGTTAATTCACCCCTCCACTTT.

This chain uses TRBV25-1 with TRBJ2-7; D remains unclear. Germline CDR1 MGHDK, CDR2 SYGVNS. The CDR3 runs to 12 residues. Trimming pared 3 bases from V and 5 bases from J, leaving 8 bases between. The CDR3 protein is CASSESKNEQYF. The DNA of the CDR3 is TGTGCCAGCAGTGAGAGCAAAAACGAGCAGTACTTC.

In DNA, the CDR3 is TGTGCCAGCAGCTTAGCACGGGGACACAATCAGCCCCAGCATTTT. This encodes CASSLARGHNQPQHF. This chain connects TRBV7-2 to TRBJ1-5, with D perhaps matching TRBD1 (6 bases). V lost 0 bases to trimming and J lost 3 bases, with 9 bases between them. CDR1 and CDR2 (germline): SGHTA, FQGNSA. The CDR3 consists of 15 residues.

Here the CDR3 DNA reads TGTGCCAGTAGCCTTAGACAGGGTAGGGCTAATTCACCCCTCCACTTT. Translation gives CASSLRQGRANSPLHF. V usage is TRBV19 and J usage is TRBJ1-6, with 7 bases that match TRBD1. CDR1 and CDR2 from the germline V gene are LNHDA and SQIVND (reference sequence). The CDR3 contains 16 residues. V shed 6 bases, J shed 6 bases, and the junction held 11 bases outside the gene matches.

This chain's CDR3 is CASSWDWRGYTF. The CDR3 DNA is TGTGCCTCCTCGTGGGACTGGCGGGGCTACACCTTC. The chain is built from TRBV30 and TRBJ1-2; D possibly corresponds to TRBD1 (5 bases). V was clipped by 7 bases and J by 8 bases, with 17 bases between them. Germline CDR1 is GTSNPN and CDR2 is SVGIG (reference sequence). This CDR3 spans 12 amino acids.

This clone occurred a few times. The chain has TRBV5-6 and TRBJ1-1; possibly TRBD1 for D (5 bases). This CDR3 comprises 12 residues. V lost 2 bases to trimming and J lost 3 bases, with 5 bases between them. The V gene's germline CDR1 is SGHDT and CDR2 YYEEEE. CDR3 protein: CASSLGDTEAFF. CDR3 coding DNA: TGTGCCAGCAGCTTAGGGGACACTGAAGCTTTCTTT.

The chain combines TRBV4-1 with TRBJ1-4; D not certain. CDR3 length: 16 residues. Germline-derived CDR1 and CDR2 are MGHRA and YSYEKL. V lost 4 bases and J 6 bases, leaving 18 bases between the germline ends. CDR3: CASSRPDWGAYEKLFF. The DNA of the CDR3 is TGCGCCAGCAGCCGCCCGGACTGGGGTGCTTATGAAAAACTGTTTTTT.

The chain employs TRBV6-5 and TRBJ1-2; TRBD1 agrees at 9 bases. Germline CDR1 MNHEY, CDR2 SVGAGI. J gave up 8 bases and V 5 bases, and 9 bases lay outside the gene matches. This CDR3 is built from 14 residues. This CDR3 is CASSNRGQGIGYTF. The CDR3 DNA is TGTGCCAGCAGTAACAGGGGACAGGGTATAGGCTACACCTTC.

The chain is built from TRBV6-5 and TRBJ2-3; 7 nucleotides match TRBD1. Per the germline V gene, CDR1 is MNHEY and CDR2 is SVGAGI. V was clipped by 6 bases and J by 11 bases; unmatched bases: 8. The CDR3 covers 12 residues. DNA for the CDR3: TGTGCCAGCAGACAACAGGGGAAGGGGCAGTATTTT. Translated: CASRQQGKGQYF.

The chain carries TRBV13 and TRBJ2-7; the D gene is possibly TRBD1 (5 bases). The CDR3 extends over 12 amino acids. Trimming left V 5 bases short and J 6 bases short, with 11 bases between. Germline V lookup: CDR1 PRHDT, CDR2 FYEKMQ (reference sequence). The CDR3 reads CASSGQGSEQYF. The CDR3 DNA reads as TGTGCCAGCAGCGGGCAGGGCAGCGAGCAGTACTTC.

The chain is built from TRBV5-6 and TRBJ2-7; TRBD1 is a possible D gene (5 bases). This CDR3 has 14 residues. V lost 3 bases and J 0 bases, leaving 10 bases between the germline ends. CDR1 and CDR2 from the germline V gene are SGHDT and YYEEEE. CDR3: CASSSTDSSYEQYF. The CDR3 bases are TGTGCCAGCAGCTCAACCGACAGCTCCTACGAGCAGTACTTC.

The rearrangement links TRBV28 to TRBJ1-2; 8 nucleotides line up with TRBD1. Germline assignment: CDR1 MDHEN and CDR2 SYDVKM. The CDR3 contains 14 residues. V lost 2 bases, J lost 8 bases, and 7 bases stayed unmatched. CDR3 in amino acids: CASSLQQGALGYTF. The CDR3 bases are TGTGCCAGCAGTTTACAGCAGGGGGCCTTAGGCTACACCTTC.

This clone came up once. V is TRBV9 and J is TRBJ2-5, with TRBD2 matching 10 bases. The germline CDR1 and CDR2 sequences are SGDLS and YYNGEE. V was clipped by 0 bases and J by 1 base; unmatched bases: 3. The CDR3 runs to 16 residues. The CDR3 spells CASSVGERGGQETQYF. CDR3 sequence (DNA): TGTGCCAGCAGCGTAGGGGAGCGGGGGGGCCAAGAGACCCAGTACTTC.

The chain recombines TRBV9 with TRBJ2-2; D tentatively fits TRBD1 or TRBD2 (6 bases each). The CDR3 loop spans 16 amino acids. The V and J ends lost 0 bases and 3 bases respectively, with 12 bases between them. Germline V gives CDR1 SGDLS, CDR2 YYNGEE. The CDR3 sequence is CASSVEGGPYTGELFF. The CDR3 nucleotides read TGTGCCAGCAGCGTAGAAGGGGGGCCCTACACCGGGGAGCTGTTTTTT.

Written as DNA, the CDR3 is TGTGCCAGCAGCCTAGGGACCGGGACAGATACGCAGTATTTT. Amino acid sequence: CASSLGTGTDTQYF. The chain is built from TRBV9 and TRBJ2-3, with D possibly called TRBD1 or TRBD2 (5 bases each). The CDR3 is 14 amino acids. Germline loops: CDR1 SGDLS, CDR2 YYNGEE. Trimming took 4 bases from V and 3 from J, leaving 12 bases between them.

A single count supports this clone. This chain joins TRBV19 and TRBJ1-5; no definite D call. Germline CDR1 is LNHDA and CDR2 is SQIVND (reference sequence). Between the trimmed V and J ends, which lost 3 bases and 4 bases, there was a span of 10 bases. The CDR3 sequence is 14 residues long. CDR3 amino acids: CASSISSPNQPQHF. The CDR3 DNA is TGTGCCAGTAGTATTTCATCGCCTAATCAGCCCCAGCATTTT.

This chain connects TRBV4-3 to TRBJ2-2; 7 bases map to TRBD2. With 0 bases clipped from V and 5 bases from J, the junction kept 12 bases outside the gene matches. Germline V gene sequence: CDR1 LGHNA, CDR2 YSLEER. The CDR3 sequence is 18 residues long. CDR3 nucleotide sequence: TGCGCCAGCAGCCAAGATCGGGGGGAGGAAAGTTTTACCGGGGAGCTGTTTTTT. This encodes CASSQDRGEESFTGELFF.